Listed below are T cell receptor beta chains from one sample, sequenced in a study of human T cells and chemical hapten exposure. TCRdb redid the calling of the RACE reads with MiXCR, one entry per CDR3 protein. The repertoire has around 120,000 distinct CDR3 sequences, approximately 15% of them found once; the top ten carry around 0.99%. Source: whole blood, taken in connection with sensitization to the hapten diphenylcyclopropenone (DPC). All receptors derive from a man aged 18 to 35 with alopecia areata. Some clones in this sample may be carry-over from other donors' samples. Both conserved end residues are part of each CDR3. Fields, in order: CDR3 length, J gene, V gene, CDR3 protein.

12,TRBJ2-2,TRBV4-1,CASYDFTGELFF
18,TRBJ2-7,TRBV28,CASTTAPLKKGGSYEQYF
15,TRBJ2-5,TRBV20-1,CSARSGRGFQETQYF
8,TRBJ2-7,TRBV20-1,CSANEQYF
13,TRBJ2-7,TRBV25-1,CASRGDKTYEQYF
14,TRBJ2-1,TRBV20-1,CSARDPGLGNEQFF
15,TRBJ1-1,TRBV4-1,CASSLFHTENTEAFF
15,TRBJ1-5,TRBV7-2,CASSLQGAGGQPQHF
15,TRBJ1-2,TRBV6-1,CASSLRDRESYGYTF
17,TRBJ2-4,TRBV4-2,CASSQAEGAGAKNIQYF
14,TRBJ2-1,TRBV9,CASSVSSPYNEQFF
15,TRBJ2-1,TRBV7-3,CASSLSGVAYNEQFF
15,TRBJ2-3,TRBV11-1,CASSSRLLGTDTQYF
15,TRBJ2-7,TRBV4-1,CASSPQTTSTYEQYF
15,TRBJ2-7,TRBV7-8,CASSLVAGTTYEQYF
14,TRBJ1-1,TRBV14,CASSRYGIIGEAFF
14,TRBJ2-2,TRBV6-4,CASSVGASTGELFF
13,TRBJ2-3,TRBV29-1,CSVPTSGGAVQYF
12,TRBJ2-3,TRBV21-1,CASSKVEDTQYF
20,TRBJ2-4,TRBV7-2,CASSSPPTRQGPLAKNIQYF
13,TRBJ1-2,TRBV19,CASSITPTTGYTF
16,TRBJ2-7,TRBV18,CASSPRGQESSYEQYF
10,TRBJ1-1,TRBV2,CASIEKGAFF
14,TRBJ2-3,TRBV5-1,CASTPGSREDTQYF
13,TRBJ2-7,TRBV20-1,CSATQRSSYEQYF
12,TRBJ1-5,TRBV12-3/TRBV12-4,CAIQVMDQPQHF
15,TRBJ2-5,TRBV19,CASSITTTGQETQYF
14,TRBJ2-3,TRBV5-4,CASRPGLATDTQYF
15,TRBJ2-7,TRBV4-1,CASSHGLQGTYEQYF
15,TRBJ1-1,TRBV6-2/TRBV6-3,CASSPDRVMNTEAFF
14,TRBJ2-1,TRBV7-9,CASSLVVRNNEQFF
12,TRBJ1-1,TRBV11-2,CASSLALGSAFF
12,TRBJ1-2,TRBV12-3/TRBV12-4,CASSLMGNGYTF
17,TRBJ1-5,TRBV4-2,CASSQGQIRTVNQPQHF
15,TRBJ1-4,TRBV7-2,CASSATGDPSAELFF
14,TRBJ1-1,TRBV5-4,CASSLGATNTEAFF
16,TRBJ2-3,TRBV18,CASSPATSGGSDTQYF
14,TRBJ2-2,TRBV10-3,CAIRGTENTGELFF
11,TRBJ1-2,TRBV24-1,CATSGDNGYTF
15,TRBJ2-5,TRBV29-1,CSAPGGPPYQETQYF
14,TRBJ2-5,TRBV7-2,CASSLFRGQETQYF
16,TRBJ1-6,TRBV4-2,CASSQDQGFHNSPLHF
14,TRBJ1-4,TRBV20-1,CSASGLGTNEKLFF
16,TRBJ2-2,TRBV28,CASSLYWQGRTGELFF
14,TRBJ2-7,TRBV27,CASSLSPYSYEQYF
15,TRBJ1-2,TRBV11-2,CASSLDRQGHYGYTF
15,TRBJ2-5,TRBV6-2/TRBV6-3,CASSYLDRLSETQYF